One TCR beta chain is described in this entry. What it binds is unknown. Germline V CDR1 and CDR2: DFQATT, SNEGSKA (reference sequence). This CDR3 contains 15 residues. Primers used in a second PCR of about 7 to 12 cycles were a sample-barcoded 5' primer and a J-beta primer mix. TCRdb re-called the 5' RACE reads through MiXCR, storing one row per CDR3 protein. The table records about 1.6 million distinct CDR3 sequences, approximately 32% of them present only once. These data come from a study of blood T cells in healthy people across ages. Study-wide results and caveats: The recorded TCR beta diversity per million T cells decreased in a roughly linear manner with age.

The material sequenced was blood. The receptor comes from a woman in her twenties or thirties in good health. This chain links TRBV20-1 with TRBJ2-5; TRBD2 aligns across 8 bases. TRBJ2-7 explains the end of the DNA better; the J call may be wrong. This chain's CDR3 is CSARDLSGSRHEQYF. The CDR3 DNA follows: TGCAGTGCTAGAGATCTGAGCGGGAGCAGACACGAGCAGTACTTC.